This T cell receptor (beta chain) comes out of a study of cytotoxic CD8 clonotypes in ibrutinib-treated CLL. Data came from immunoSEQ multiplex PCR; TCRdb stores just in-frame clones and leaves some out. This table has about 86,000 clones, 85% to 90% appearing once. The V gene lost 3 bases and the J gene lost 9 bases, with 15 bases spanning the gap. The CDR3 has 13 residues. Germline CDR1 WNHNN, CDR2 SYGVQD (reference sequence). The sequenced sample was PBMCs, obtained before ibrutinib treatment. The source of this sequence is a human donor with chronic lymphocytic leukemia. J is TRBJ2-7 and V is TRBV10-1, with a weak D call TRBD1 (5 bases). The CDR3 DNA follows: TGCGCCAGCAGTGAACAGGCGGAGACGTCGCAGTACTTC. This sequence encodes CASSEQAETSQYF.